This TCR beta chain is from a study of blood T cell repertoires in COVID-19. This clone has just one count. Per the original data handling: Amplification of reference gene primers provided the estimated nucleated cell counts. Produced via immunoSEQ multiplex PCR; TCRdb's table is partial and in-frame only. The V and J calls and clone size were taken over from that table, and D and trimming were inferred from the DNA. Here the sample spans a few hundred thousand clones, about 92% being singletons. This CDR3 contains 16 residues. CDR1 is SGHNT, CDR2 YYREEE, per germline (reference sequence). Trimming at V came to 4 bases and at J to 0 bases, leaving 3 bases not matched to a gene.

This TCR was recovered from a woman aged 30 to 39 who had recovered from COVID-19. The sequenced material came from PBMCs or T cells enriched from blood (not recorded which). The chain couples TRBV5-4 to TRBJ2-1; 11 bases are shared with TRBD2. Here the CDR3 reads CASSAGTSGSYNEQFF. The CDR3 bases are TGTGCCAGCAGCGCCGGGACTAGCGGCTCCTACAATGAGCAGTTCTTC.